This T cell receptor beta chain was obtained from a study of CD8 T cells in Susac syndrome. Study results and limitations: The study conceded that its TCR sequencing and HLA analysis involved relatively few individuals.

With random hexamers, 0.5 to 1 ug RNA was reverse transcribed. An immunoSEQ multiplex PCR generated amplified TCR beta CDR3 products spanning 54 Vbeta and 13 Jbeta. TCRdb analysed the immunoSEQ multiplex PCR reads with MiXCR anew, one entry per CDR3 protein. Of 120,000 or so distinct CDR3 sequences listed, 90% to 95% were seen once; the top ten hold roughly 0.12%. The CDR3 runs to 13 residues. Trimming took off 3 bases at V and 6 bases at J, with 9 bases between the two ends. Germline V gene sequence: CDR1 KGHSH, CDR2 LQKENI. In regard to this clonotype: What it recognizes is unknown.

V is TRBV18 and J is TRBJ2-1; D remains ambiguous. The TCR comes from a human donor in good health. The source material was CD4+ T cells from PBMCs. The CDR3 reads CASSPSSVNEQFF. The CDR3 DNA follows: TGTGCCAGCTCACCCTCCAGTGTCAATGAGCAGTTCTTC.